What follows are 6 T cell receptor beta chains derived from one specimen sequenced in a study of shared T cell receptors in the human thymus. Only in-frame clones appear in the TCRdb table, and some are missing; sequencing was by immunoSEQ multiplex PCR. The profile covers some 700,000 clones, with approximately 85% appearing a single time and approximately 0.01% taken by the ten largest. The same data also contributed to another study, on human thymus T cells.

The sample was thymocytes. Source of these receptors: a girl under three years old with a congenital heart defect.

The genes are TRBV10-2 and TRBJ2-5, with 7 bases aligning to TRBD1. This CDR3 contains 12 residues. V shed 10 bases and J 2 bases; nucleotides not matched to a gene: 4. Germline CDR1 reads WSHSY; CDR2 reads SAAADI. In DNA form, the CDR3 reads TGCGCCACCAGACAGGGTCAAGAGACCCAGTACTTC. It is translated as CATRQGQETQYF.

The gene calls are TRBV15 and TRBJ2-1; weak D call: TRBD1 (6 bases). CDR3 length: 16 amino acids. Trimming shortened V by 1 base and J by 0 bases, and 10 bases separated the two germline ends. Germline CDR1 reads LNHNV; CDR2 reads YYDKDF (reference sequence). The CDR3 region has the DNA TGTGCCACCAGCAGAGGTCTGACAGGCTCCTACAATGAGCAGTTCTTC. Translated: CATSRGLTGSYNEQFF.

The genes are TRBV2 and TRBJ1-1; D is uncertain. The CDR3 covers 13 residues. Trimming removed 9 bases from V and 5 bases from J, with 16 bases in between. Germline CDR1 SNHLY, CDR2 FYNNEI. CDR3 protein: CARAEAGRTEAFF. CDR3 bases: TGTGCCAGGGCGGAAGCCGGGAGGACTGAAGCTTTCTTT.

The chain is built from TRBV5-4 and TRBJ2-1; TRBD1 agrees at 9 bases. There are 19 residues in the CDR3. J gave up 8 bases and V 4 bases, and 22 bases lay outside the gene matches. Germline loops: CDR1 SGHNT, CDR2 YYREEE (reference sequence). The CDR3 loop is CASSGRGQGKGRRVDEQFF. The CDR3, as DNA: TGTGCCAGCAGCGGAAGAGGACAGGGGAAAGGACGTCGGGTCGATGAGCAGTTCTTC.

The chain links TRBV5-1 to TRBJ1-6; D perhaps matches TRBD1 (5 bases). The V gene lost 2 bases and the J gene lost 4 bases, with 16 bases spanning the gap. Germline V lookup: CDR1 SGHRS, CDR2 YFSETQ. This CDR3 is built from 17 residues. The CDR3 region is CASSFTAGRGYNSPLHF. The CDR3 DNA is TGCGCCAGCAGCTTTACGGCAGGGAGGGGATATAATTCACCCCTCCACTTT.

The chain uses TRBV19 and TRBJ1-6; tentative D call: TRBD1 (5 bases). The CDR3 sequence is 15 residues long. Looked up from germline, CDR1 is LNHDA and CDR2 is SQIVND (reference sequence). With 5 bases removed from V and 4 bases from J, the gap between germline ends came to 12 bases. CDR3 bases: TGTGCCAGTAGTTCCCCGGGACTTTATAATTCACCCCTCCACTTT. It encodes CASSSPGLYNSPLHF. Using reference TRBV19 and TRBJ1-6 for the parts outside the CDR3, the full variable domain is DGGITQSPKYLFRKEGQNVTLSCEQNLNHDAMYWYRQDPGQGLRLIYYSQIVNDFQKGDIAEGYSVSREKKESFPLTVTSAQKNPTAFYLCASSSPGLYNSPLHFGNGTRLTVT.